Presented here are 9 T cell receptor beta chains from one specimen sequenced in a study of blood T cell repertoires in COVID-19. The protocol was immunoSEQ multiplex PCR, while the TCRdb copy is restricted to in-frame clones and leaves out a portion. The sample lists about 190,000 clones, around nine tenths occurring once. Specimen: peripheral blood. These receptors originate from a woman in her thirties or forties who had recovered from COVID-19.

The chain is built from TRBV9 and TRBJ2-5, with TRBD2 matching over 13 bases. The CDR3 is 15 amino acids. V was pared by 4 bases and J by 3 bases, with 3 bases of the junction left unmatched. Germline CDR1 and CDR2: SGDLS and YYNGEE. The CDR3 loop reads CASSYGTSGKETQYF. CDR3 nucleotides: TGTGCCAGCAGCTATGGGACTAGCGGGAAAGAGACCCAGTACTTC.

In this sample, this clone turned up many times. The chain is built from TRBV12-5 and TRBJ1-1; D ambiguous. Per the germline V gene, CDR1 is LGHNT and CDR2 is FRNRAP. The germline V and J ends were trimmed by 5 bases and 6 bases, with 7 bases remaining between them. The CDR3 has 11 amino acids. The CDR3 nucleotides read TGTGCTAGTGGTCGGGAGGCTGAAGCTTTCTTT. As protein: CASGREAEAFF.

The chain combines TRBV6-1 with TRBJ1-4, with D hard to call. Germline-derived CDR1 and CDR2 are MNHNS and SASEGT. This CDR3 comprises 14 residues. V lost 5 bases, J lost 8 bases, and 15 bases lay in between. The CDR3 bases are TGTGCCAGCAGTTATCAGGTCGGGAGGGAAAAACTGTTTTTT. This encodes CASSYQVGREKLFF.

The chain links TRBV28 to TRBJ2-2; the match to TRBD1 covers 9 bases. The CDR3 runs to 16 residues. Looked up from germline, CDR1 is MDHEN and CDR2 is SYDVKM. With V trimmed by 5 bases and J by 6 bases, 10 bases remained unmatched. CDR3 in amino acids: CASSHPGQGLPGELFF. The DNA for the CDR3 is TGTGCCAGCAGTCATCCGGGACAGGGTCTGCCCGGGGAGCTGTTTTTT.

The J gene is TRBJ2-2, the V gene TRBV28; D uncertain. This CDR3 is built from 14 residues. The germline gives CDR1 MDHEN, CDR2 SYDVKM. This CDR3 is CAHTEDQNTGELFF. The CDR3 DNA follows: TGTGCACACACCGAGGATCAGAACACCGGGGAGCTGTTTTTT.

The CDR3 bases are TGTGCCAGCAGTTGGAACACCGGGGGTCTGACCTACGAGCAGTACTTC. Translating it yields CASSWNTGGLTYEQYF. The chain has TRBV27 and TRBJ2-7, with a possible D match to TRBD2 (6 bases). CDR3 length: 16 amino acids. Trimming pared 4 bases from V and 2 bases from J, leaving 18 bases between. Germline lookup yields CDR1 MNHEY and CDR2 SMNVEV (reference sequence).

CDR3 DNA: TGCGCCAGCAGCTGGGACCCCCCGGGAGTAGGTGGAACCGGGGAGCTGTTTTTT. This sequence encodes CASSWDPPGVGGTGELFF. The rearrangement uses TRBV5-1 and TRBJ2-2; tentatively, D is TRBD2 (6 bases). Between the trimmed V and J ends, which lost 3 bases and 5 bases, there was a span of 23 bases. Germline lookup yields CDR1 SGHRS and CDR2 YFSETQ. CDR3 length equals 18 residues. The variable domain in full, completed from reference TRBV5-1 and TRBJ2-2, reads KAGVTQTPRYLIKTRGQQVTLSCSPISGHRSVSWYQQTPGQGLQFLFEYFSETQRNKGNFPGRFSGRQFSNSRSEMNVSTLELGDSALYLCASSWDPPGVGGTGELFFGEGSRLTVL.

The rearrangement joins TRBV29-1 to TRBJ1-1, with unresolved D. The V and J ends lost 7 bases and 1 base respectively, with 10 bases between them. Germline V CDR1 and CDR2: SQVTM, ANQGSEA. CDR3 size: 12 residues. CDR3 sequence: CSGLIKNTEAFF. The CDR3 nucleotides are TGCAGCGGACTCATTAAGAACACTGAAGCTTTCTTT.

The genes are TRBV9 and TRBJ2-7; TRBD2 might be the D (5 bases). Germline assignment: CDR1 SGDLS and CDR2 YYNGEE. The CDR3 runs 15 residues. Trimming cost V 0 bases and J 4 bases, with 14 bases left between them. As DNA, the CDR3 is TGTGCCAGCAGCGTAGGCGGAGGCCCCGAATACGAGCAGTACTTC. Translating gives CASSVGGGPEYEQYF.